The 10 T cell receptor beta chains given below trace back to one sample, sequenced in a study of shared clonotypes between healthy human individuals. The method was immunoSEQ multiplex PCR; TCRdb's version includes in-frame clones alone and lacks a portion of them. The table shows over a million clones, with around 97% occurring only once. Specimen: naive CD4+ T cells sorted from blood. Subset of the sample: CD45RA+ positively selected. These receptors came from a man aged 25 to 40 in good health.

The chain links TRBV2 to TRBJ1-5; no clear D. Trimming pared 3 bases from V and 4 bases from J, leaving 10 bases between. The CDR3 extends over 14 amino acids. Germline V gene data show CDR1 as SNHLY and CDR2 as FYNNEI. The CDR3 nucleotides read TGTGCCAGCAGTGACTTCGGACTTAATCAGCCCCAGCATTTT. Translated, it gives CASSDFGLNQPQHF.

The chain joins TRBV28 to TRBJ1-5; 9 bases match TRBD1. This CDR3 spans 16 amino acids. V was clipped by 7 bases and J by 6 bases; unmatched bases: 13. Germline lookup yields CDR1 MDHEN and CDR2 SYDVKM. The CDR3 DNA reads TGTGCCAGCATATCCCTGAGCGGACAGGGGTCTCAGCCCCAGCATTTT. Its protein is CASISLSGQGSQPQHF.

V is TRBV18 and J is TRBJ2-1; 8 nucleotides agree with TRBD2. The CDR3 has 15 residues. The V and J ends lost 2 bases and 6 bases, in that order; junction bases with no gene match: 6. Germline values: CDR1 KGHSH, CDR2 LQKENI. The CDR3, as DNA: TGTGCCAGCTCACCAGAGGGGCTAGCGGGCAATGAGCAGTTCTTC. It translates to CASSPEGLAGNEQFF. Complete variable domain (other parts from reference TRBV18 and TRBJ2-1): NAGVMQNPRHLVRRRGQEARLRCSPMKGHSHVYWYRQLPEEGLKFMVYLQKENIIDESGMPKERFSAEFPKEGPSILRIQQVVRGDSAAYFCASSPEGLAGNEQFFGPGTRLTVL.

V and J are TRBV15 and TRBJ2-3; 7 nucleotides match TRBD2. The CDR3 runs to 17 residues. With 0 bases clipped from V and 0 bases from J, the junction kept 6 bases outside the gene matches. The germline CDR1 and CDR2 sequences are LNHNV and YYDKDF (reference sequence). The CDR3 here is CATSRDVLAASTDTQYF. CDR3 bases: TGTGCCACCAGCAGAGATGTCCTAGCGGCTAGCACAGATACGCAGTATTTT.

The V and J genes are TRBV15 and TRBJ2-6; TRBD2 might be the D (7 bases). The CDR3 loop spans 18 amino acids. Germline V CDR1 and CDR2: LNHNV, YYDKDF (reference sequence). V was clipped by 0 bases and J by 0 bases, with 12 bases between them. This CDR3 is CATSRDRGAGSGANVLTF. CDR3 sequence (DNA): TGTGCCACCAGCAGAGATCGGGGGGCTGGCTCTGGGGCCAACGTCCTGACTTTC.

The CDR3 DNA reads TGTGCCAGCAGCTTTCAGGGACGCTACGAGCAGTACTTC. Residues: CASSFQGRYEQYF. The J gene is TRBJ2-7, the V gene TRBV5-4; D tentatively reads TRBD1 or TRBD2 (5 bases each). The CDR3 length is 13 residues. V lost 2 bases, J lost 3 bases, and 9 bases lay in between. Germline-derived CDR1 and CDR2 are SGHNT and YYREEE (reference sequence).

The table lists this clone with a count of one. J is TRBJ2-3 and V is TRBV9; TRBD2 matches 14 bases. The CDR3 sequence is 14 residues long. Germline V gene sequence: CDR1 SGDLS, CDR2 YYNGEE. The junction had 3 bases not matched to a gene; V was cut back by 4 bases and J by 8 bases. CDR3 in amino acids: CASSIGTSGSTQYF. Written as DNA, the CDR3 is TGTGCCAGCAGCATCGGGACTAGCGGGAGTACGCAGTATTTT.

The chain links TRBV28 to TRBJ2-7; tentatively, D is TRBD1 (5 bases). The germline V gene has CDR1 MDHEN and CDR2 SYDVKM. V gave up 4 bases and J gave up 0 bases, with 13 bases separating them. The CDR3 length is 15 residues. The CDR3 reads CASSSRVVRSYEQYF. DNA for the CDR3: TGTGCCAGCAGTTCCAGGGTGGTTCGCTCCTACGAGCAGTACTTC.

The genes are TRBV30 and TRBJ2-3; tentatively, D is TRBD1 (6 bases). V was shortened by 5 bases and J by 2 bases, with 17 bases between the two germline ends. CDR1 and CDR2 from the germline V gene are GTSNPN and SVGIG (reference sequence). CDR3 length equals 15 residues. This CDR3 is CAWEEQGMATDTQYF. As DNA, the CDR3 is TGTGCCTGGGAGGAACAGGGTATGGCCACAGATACGCAGTATTTT.

This clone came up once. The chain is built from TRBV7-9 and TRBJ2-1; D remains ambiguous. In germline, CDR1 is SEHNR, CDR2 FQNEAQ (reference sequence). V lost 2 bases and J 8 bases, leaving 4 bases between the germline ends. The CDR3 is 11 amino acids. The CDR3 region is CASSLKDEQFF. The CDR3 coding sequence is TGTGCCAGCAGCTTAAAAGATGAGCAGTTCTTC.